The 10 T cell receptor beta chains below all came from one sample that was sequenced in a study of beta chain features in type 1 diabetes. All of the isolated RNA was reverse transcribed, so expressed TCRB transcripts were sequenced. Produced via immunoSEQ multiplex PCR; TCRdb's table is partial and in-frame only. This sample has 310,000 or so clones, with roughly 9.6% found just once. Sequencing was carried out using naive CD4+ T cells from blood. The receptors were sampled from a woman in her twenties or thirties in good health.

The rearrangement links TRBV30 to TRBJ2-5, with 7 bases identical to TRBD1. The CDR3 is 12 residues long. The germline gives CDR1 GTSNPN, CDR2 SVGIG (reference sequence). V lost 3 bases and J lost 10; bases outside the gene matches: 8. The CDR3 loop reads CAWRGIGDSQYF. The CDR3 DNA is TGTGCCTGGAGAGGGATAGGGGACAGCCAGTACTTC.

The CDR3 DNA reads as TGTGCCAGCTCGCTGGACAGGGGGGGCGAGCAGTACTTC. Translation: CASSLDRGGEQYF. The chain employs TRBV18 and TRBJ2-7; 10 bases match TRBD1. Looked up from germline, CDR1 is KGHSH and CDR2 is LQKENI. Trimming at V came to 6 bases and at J to 6 bases, leaving 5 bases not matched to a gene. This CDR3 has 13 residues.

The DNA for the CDR3 is TGTGCCAGCAGAAGACTAGCGGGTCACAATGAGCAGTTCTTC. As protein: CASRRLAGHNEQFF. This sequence joins TRBV28 and TRBJ2-1, with 10 bases fitting TRBD2. The junction had 4 bases not matched to a gene; V was cut back by 6 bases and J by 5 bases. The germline V gene has CDR1 MDHEN and CDR2 SYDVKM. The CDR3 sequence is 14 residues long.

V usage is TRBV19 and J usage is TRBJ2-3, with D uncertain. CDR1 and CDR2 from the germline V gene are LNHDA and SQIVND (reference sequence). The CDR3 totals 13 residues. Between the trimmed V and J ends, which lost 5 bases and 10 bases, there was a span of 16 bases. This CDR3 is CASSAGSLPAQYF. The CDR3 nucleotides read TGTGCCAGTAGTGCCGGTTCCCTCCCCGCGCAGTATTTT. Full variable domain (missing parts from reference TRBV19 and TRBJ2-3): DGGITQSPKYLFRKEGQNVTLSCEQNLNHDAMYWYRQDPGQGLRLIYYSQIVNDFQKGDIAEGYSVSREKKESFPLTVTSAQKNPTAFYLCASSAGSLPAQYFGPGTRLTVL.

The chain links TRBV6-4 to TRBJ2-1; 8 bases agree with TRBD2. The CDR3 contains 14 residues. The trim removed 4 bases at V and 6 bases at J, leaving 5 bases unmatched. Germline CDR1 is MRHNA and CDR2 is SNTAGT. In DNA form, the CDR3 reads TGTGCCAGCAGTGCCCTAGCGGGTGGCAATGAGCAGTTCTTC. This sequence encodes CASSALAGGNEQFF.

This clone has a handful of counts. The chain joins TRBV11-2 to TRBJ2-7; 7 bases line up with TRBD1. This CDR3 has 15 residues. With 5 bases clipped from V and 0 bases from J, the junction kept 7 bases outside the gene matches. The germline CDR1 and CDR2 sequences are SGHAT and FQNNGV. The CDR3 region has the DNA TGTGCCAGCAGCCCAAGACAGGGTTACTCCTACGAGCAGTACTTC. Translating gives CASSPRQGYSYEQYF.

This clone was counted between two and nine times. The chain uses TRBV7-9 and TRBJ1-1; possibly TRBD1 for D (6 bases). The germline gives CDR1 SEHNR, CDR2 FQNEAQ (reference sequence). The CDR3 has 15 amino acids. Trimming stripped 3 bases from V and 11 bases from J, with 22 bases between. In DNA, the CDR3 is TGTGCCAGCAGCTTCGGCGCGACAGGTCCCACACGGGCTTTCTTT. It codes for CASSFGATGPTRAFF.

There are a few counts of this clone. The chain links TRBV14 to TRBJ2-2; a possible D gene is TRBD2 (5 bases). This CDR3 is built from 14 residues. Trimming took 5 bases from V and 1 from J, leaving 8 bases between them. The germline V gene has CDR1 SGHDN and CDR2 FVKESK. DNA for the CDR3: TGTGCCAGCAGCTACACTAGGAACACCGGGGAGCTGTTTTTT. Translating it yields CASSYTRNTGELFF. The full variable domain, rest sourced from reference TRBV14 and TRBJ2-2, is EAGVTQFPSHSVIEKGQTVTLRCDPISGHDNLYWYRRVMGKEIKFLLHFVKESKQDESGMPNNRFLAERTGGTYSTLKVQPAELEDSGVYFCASSYTRNTGELFFGEGSRLTVL.

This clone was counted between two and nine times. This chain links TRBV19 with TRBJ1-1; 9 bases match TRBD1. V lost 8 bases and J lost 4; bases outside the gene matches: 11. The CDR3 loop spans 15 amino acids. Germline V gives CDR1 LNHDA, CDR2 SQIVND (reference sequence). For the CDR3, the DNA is TGTGCCAGTGGGACAGGGAAGAGGATGGGCACTGAAGCTTTCTTT. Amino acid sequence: CASGTGKRMGTEAFF.

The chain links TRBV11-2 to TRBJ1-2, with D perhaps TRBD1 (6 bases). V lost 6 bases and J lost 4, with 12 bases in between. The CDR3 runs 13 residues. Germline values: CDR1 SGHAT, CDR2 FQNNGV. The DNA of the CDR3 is TGTGCCAGCAGGCTGACAGGCACCTATGGCTACACCTTC. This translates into CASRLTGTYGYTF.